Presented here are 8 T cell receptor beta chains from one specimen sequenced in a study of blood T cell repertoires in COVID-19. Libraries were prepared by immunoSEQ multiplex PCR; TCRdb keeps only in-frame clonotypes and omits some of them. The sample carries under 300,000 clones, over 75% recorded once. Sample: peripheral blood. These receptors came from a man aged 25 to 45 who had recovered from COVID-19.

The CDR3 nucleotides read TGCGCCAGCAGGCCCTCGGGGGGCTACGAGCAGTACTTC. Translating it yields CASRPSGGYEQYF. This chain uses TRBV10-1 with TRBJ2-7; 7 nucleotides match TRBD2. V shed 6 bases, J shed 3 bases, and the junction held 5 bases outside the gene matches. The CDR3 has 13 amino acids. The germline V gene encodes CDR1 WNHNN and CDR2 SYGVQD (reference sequence).

The chain is built from TRBV7-8 and TRBJ1-1, with D perhaps TRBD1 (5 bases). V lost 7 bases and J 5 bases, leaving 20 bases between the germline ends. Germline-derived CDR1 and CDR2 are SGHVS and FQNEAQ. The CDR3 length is 15 residues. CDR3 residues: CASTPNRIPGTEAFF. The CDR3 nucleotides read TGTGCCAGCACCCCGAACAGGATCCCTGGAACTGAAGCTTTCTTT. Full variable domain (missing parts from reference TRBV7-8 and TRBJ1-1): GAGVSQSPRYKVAKRGQDVALRCDPISGHVSLFWYQQALGQGPEFLTYFQNEAQLDKSGLPSDRFFAERPEGSVSTLKIQRTQQEDSAVYLCASTPNRIPGTEAFFGQGTRLTVV.

This clone turned up a few times. The gene calls are TRBV9 and TRBJ1-2; tentative D call: TRBD1 (6 bases). The CDR3 has 12 amino acids. Trimming left V 7 bases short and J 4 bases short, with 11 bases between. Germline V lookup: CDR1 SGDLS, CDR2 YYNGEE. CDR3 sequence reads: CASAKTGYGYTF. DNA of the CDR3: TGTGCCAGCGCCAAGACAGGCTATGGCTACACCTTC.

This sequence joins TRBV7-8 and TRBJ2-5, with D possibly matching TRBD1 (6 bases). In germline, CDR1 is SGHVS, CDR2 FQNEAQ. Trimming took 5 bases from V and 4 from J, leaving 26 bases between them. This CDR3 is 18 amino acids long. In nucleotides, the CDR3 is TGTGCCAGCAGCCGTAATGACGCAGGGGCGGTTGTATTAGAGACCCAGTACTTC. It codes for CASSRNDAGAVVLETQYF.

This chain connects TRBV15 to TRBJ1-5, with D possibly matching TRBD1 (5 bases). Germline V gives CDR1 LNHNV, CDR2 YYDKDF (reference sequence). Trimming removed 0 bases at V and 7 bases at J, with 10 bases between. The CDR3 spans 14 residues. This chain's CDR3 is CATSRDWGEQPQHF. The CDR3 nucleotides are TGTGCCACCAGCAGAGATTGGGGGGAGCAGCCCCAGCATTTT.

This sequence joins TRBV19 and TRBJ2-2; D possibly corresponds to TRBD2 (6 bases). Germline assignment: CDR1 LNHDA and CDR2 SQIVND (reference sequence). Trimming removed 3 bases at V and 4 bases at J, with 12 bases between. The CDR3 covers 15 residues. The CDR3: CASSMPGGATGELFF. For the CDR3, the DNA is TGTGCCAGTAGTATGCCGGGCGGGGCCACCGGGGAGCTGTTTTTT.

V is TRBV28 and J is TRBJ1-4; perhaps TRBD1 as D (5 bases). V lost 6 bases and J 7 bases, leaving 18 bases between the germline ends. In germline, CDR1 is MDHEN, CDR2 SYDVKM. This CDR3 has 15 residues. The CDR3: CASSFLGGRGEKLFF. In DNA, the CDR3 is TGTGCCAGCAGCTTCTTGGGGGGTCGGGGTGAAAAACTGTTTTTT.

The genes are TRBV7-9 and TRBJ2-3; tentative D call: TRBD1 (6 bases). CDR3 length: 14 residues. V was pared by 1 base and J by 6 bases, with 11 bases between. From germline, CDR1 is SEHNR and CDR2 FQNEAQ (reference sequence). CDR3 loop: CASSLVRGTDTQYF. The CDR3 region has the DNA TGTGCCAGCAGCTTAGTTAGGGGGACCGATACGCAGTATTTT. The full variable domain, with the rest looked up from reference TRBV7-9 and TRBJ2-3, is DTGVSQNPRHKITKRGQNVTFRCDPISEHNRLYWYRQTLGQGPEFLTYFQNEAQLEKSRLLSDRFSAERPKGSFSTLEIQRTEQGDSAMYLCASSLVRGTDTQYFGPGTRLTVL.